The 32 T cell receptor beta chains listed next were all sequenced from one sample in a study of tumor and adjacent non-tumor tissue in lung cancer. TCRbeta libraries were built with three rounds of nested PCR, modified from ARM-PCR. In TCRdb, the multiplex PCR reads were re-called with MiXCR into one record per CDR3 protein. The sample contains 75,000 to 95,000 distinct CDR3 sequences, about 67% of which appear only once. The template was RNA from unsorted bulk tissue. Sequences were obtained from lung tumor tissue. These receptors were obtained from a man aged 60 to 75 with non-small cell lung cancer.

Of note for this clonotype: One junction end does not reproduce the germline sequence, and a read error may be involved. This rearrangement joins TRBV29-1 to TRBJ2-7; no clear D gene. The germline V gene has CDR1 SQVTM and CDR2 ANQGSEA. The length of the CDR3 is 11 residues. CDR3 sequence reads: CSVGWRHEQYF. The CDR3 region has the DNA TGCAGCGTTGGATGGCGGCACGAGCAGTATTTC.

This clonotype appeared many times. V and J are TRBV4-2 and TRBJ1-3; TRBD1 aligns across 10 bases. The CDR3 has 16 residues. Germline V gene lookup returns CDR1 LGHNA and CDR2 YNFKEQ. The junction had 4 bases not matched to a gene; V was cut back by 1 base and J by 4 bases. For the CDR3, the DNA is TGTGCCAGCAGCCAAGGGGACAGGGGTGGCGGAAACACCATATATTTT. Translation gives CASSQGDRGGGNTIYF.

The sample holds many counts of this clonotype. The chain joins TRBV12-3 or TRBV12-4 to TRBJ1-1, with D hard to call. The CDR3 length is 16 residues. Trimming cost V 0 bases and J 0 bases, with 11 bases left between them. The DNA of the CDR3 is TGTGCCAGCAGTTTAGCTACAGTCATGATGAACACTGAAGCTTTCTTT. It encodes CASSLATVMMNTEAFF.

Comments on this clonotype: Mismatch with germline at one junction end may stem from a read error. The chain carries TRBV5-6 and TRBJ2-1, with 7 bases lining up with TRBD1. Germline CDR1 and CDR2: SGHDT and YYEEEE. The CDR3 loop spans 14 amino acids. CDR3 sequence: CAGSFLTGHNDQFF. The CDR3 coding sequence is TGTGCCGGCAGCTTTTTGACAGGGCACAATGATCAGTTCTTC.

The chain couples TRBV28 to TRBJ1-2; D gene unclear. This CDR3 region has 14 residues. V was shortened by 5 bases and J by 10 bases, with 20 bases between the two germline ends. Germline V gene data show CDR1 as MDHEN and CDR2 as SYDVKM. The CDR3 DNA follows: TGTGCCAGCAGTCTACTACCTGGAAGGAATGACTACACCTTC. It codes for CASSLLPGRNDYTF.

About this clonotype: This clone may be a read error of a much larger clone one base away. J is TRBJ2-1 and V is TRBV6-2 or TRBV6-3; TRBD2 matches 8 bases. Looked up from germline, CDR1 is MNHEY and CDR2 is SVGEGT. This CDR3 region has 14 residues. Trimming took 4 bases from V and 11 from J; bases not matched to a gene: 10. CDR3 in DNA: TGTGCCAGCAGTTCCAAAGCGGGAGTTGGGAAGCAGTTCTTC. Its translation is CASSSKAGVGKQFF.

Worth noting for this clonotype: This clone may be a read error of a much larger clone one base away. The rearrangement links TRBV30 to TRBJ2-1, with TRBD2 as a possible D gene (6 bases). From germline, CDR1 is GTSNPN and CDR2 SVGIG (reference sequence). The CDR3 runs to 14 residues. Trimming took off 2 bases at V and 4 bases at J, with 12 bases between the two ends. The CDR3 region has the DNA TGTGCCTGGAGTCGGGTGAGCGGGTACAATGAGCAGTTCTTC. This encodes CAWSRVSGYNEQFF.

This sequence joins TRBV18 and TRBJ1-1, with D maybe TRBD1 (5 bases). Germline CDR1 reads KGHSH; CDR2 reads LQKENI. The CDR3 extends over 13 amino acids. Trimming took 6 bases from V and 4 from J, leaving 12 bases between them. CDR3 in amino acids: CASSATESTEAFF. The CDR3 bases are TGTGCCAGCTCGGCGACAGAAAGCACTGAAGCTTTCTTT.

This clonotype occurred a few times. This chain uses TRBV7-2 with TRBJ1-1; D is perhaps TRBD1 (6 bases). The V end lost 5 bases, the J end lost 4 bases, and 17 bases lay between the germline ends. CDR3 length: 15 residues. In germline, CDR1 is SGHTA, CDR2 FQGNSA. CDR3: CASSPIPQGSTEAFF. DNA of the CDR3: TGTGCCAGCAGCCCAATCCCACAGGGAAGCACTGAAGCTTTCTTT.

This clonotype was counted a single time. This clone may be a read error of a much larger clone one base away. This CDR3 is missing its conserved last phenylalanine or tryptophan, likely due to a read error. This chain uses TRBV6-5 with TRBJ2-6; 8 nucleotides agree with TRBD1. The CDR3 extends over 17 amino acids. The V segment lost 2 bases and the J segment 0 bases; nucleotides outside the gene matches: 3. Looked up from germline, CDR1 is MNHEY and CDR2 is SVGAGI. The CDR3 nucleotides are TGTGCCAGCAGTTACGGGACAGGCTCCTCTGGGGCCAACGTCCTGACTTAC. Protein sequence: CASSYGTGSSGANVLTY.

The V gene is TRBV5-6, the J gene TRBJ1-1; D is undetermined. Trimming shortened V by 6 bases and J by 3 bases, and 18 bases separated the two germline ends. The CDR3 consists of 15 residues. CDR1 is SGHDT and CDR2 is YYEEEE in the germline V gene. The DNA for the CDR3 is TGTGCCAGCATCTCCCGAGGAGGGTTGTACACTGAAGCTTTCTTT. Its protein is CASISRGGLYTEAFF.

Regarding this clonotype: A clone one base away is much larger, so this may be a read error. This sequence joins TRBV5-4 and TRBJ2-3, with a possible D match to TRBD2 (5 bases). Germline lookup yields CDR1 SGHNT and CDR2 YYREEE (reference sequence). V lost 4 bases, J lost 0 bases, and 18 bases lay in between. The CDR3 spans 17 residues. The DNA for the CDR3 is TGTGCCAGCAGCCCCGGCCGGGGATCTTTTAGCACAGATACGCAGTATTTT. Its protein is CASSPGRGSFSTDTQYF.

A note on this clonotype: Its ends do not fully match the called genes, so a read error is possible. The J gene is TRBJ2-2, the V gene TRBV4-1, with D tentatively TRBD1 or TRBD2 (6 bases each). This CDR3 contains 16 residues. Germline V gene sequence: CDR1 MGHRA, CDR2 YSYEKL. CDR3 sequence (DNA): TGTGCCAGCAACCAAGTAGGGGGAGGTAACACCGGGGAGCTGTTTTTT. Amino acids: CASNQVGGGNTGELFF.

This clonotype was counted a few times. V usage is TRBV5-1 and J usage is TRBJ2-7; TRBD1 is a possible D gene (6 bases). Trimming took 4 bases from V and 3 from J, leaving 14 bases between them. The CDR3 spans 14 residues. The germline CDR1 and CDR2 sequences are SGHRS and YFSETQ. In DNA form, the CDR3 reads TGCGCCAGCAGCGGCGGGCAGGGGTTCTACGAGCAGTACTTC. It encodes CASSGGQGFYEQYF.

CDR3: CASSQGLESYYNSPLHF. In nucleotides, the CDR3 is TGTGCCAGCAGCCAAGGTTTGGAGAGCTACTATAATTCACCCCTCCACTTT. This chain connects TRBV4-2 to TRBJ1-6; the D is unclear. Germline V gene data show CDR1 as LGHNA and CDR2 as YNFKEQ. The CDR3 is made up of 17 amino acids. V lost 1 base and J lost 3, with 13 bases in between.

Concerning this clonotype: Being one base from a much bigger clone, this may be a read error. V gene TRBV7-8 combines with J gene TRBJ1-5, with 7 positions matching TRBD1. The CDR3 loop spans 14 amino acids. Looked up from germline, CDR1 is SGHVS and CDR2 is FQNEAQ. The CDR3 spells CTSSRGQRNQPQHF. The CDR3 DNA is TGTACCAGCAGCCGGGGACAGCGCAATCAGCCCCAGCATTTT. Full variable domain (rest looked up from reference TRBV7-8 and TRBJ1-5): GAGVSQSPRYKVAKRGQDVALRCDPISGHVSLFWYQQALGQGPEFLTYFQNEAQLDKSGLPSDRFFAERPEGSVSTLKIQRTQQEDSAVYLCTSSRGQRNQPQHFGDGTRLSIL.

As concerns this clonotype: Since no conserved phenylalanine or tryptophan closes the CDR3, a read error is the likely cause. The chain couples TRBV12-3 or TRBV12-4 to TRBJ1-2; no clear D gene. This CDR3 spans 16 amino acids. The CDR3 nucleotides are TGTGCCAGCAGTTTAGTCAGGACTTCTTCAAACTATGGTTACACCTCC. This translates into CASSLVRTSSNYGYTS.

To note about this clonotype: Relative to the germline gene, one junction end is altered; a read error may explain this. The chain uses TRBV20-1 and TRBJ2-2; 12 bases line up with TRBD2. The V gene's germline CDR1 is DFQATT and CDR2 SNEGSKA (reference sequence). The CDR3 is made up of 19 amino acids. CDR3: CNANSPGLAGPSNTGEPFF. The CDR3 region has the DNA TGCAATGCTAATTCTCCGGGACTAGCGGGTCCCTCGAACACCGGGGAGCCGTTTTTT.

The chain links TRBV11-3 to TRBJ2-7, with a possible D match to TRBD2 (6 bases). CDR3 length: 15 residues. Germline-derived CDR1 and CDR2 are SGHNT and YENEEA. The CDR3 DNA reads as TGTGTCTGTAGGAGGGCCAGCTGGAGCTCCTACGAGCAGTACTTC. Protein: CVCRRASWSSYEQYF.

With respect to this clonotype: At one end, the junction sequence differs from germline, possibly due to a read error. In DNA form, the CDR3 reads TGCGCCAGTAGCGGGACCGCAACGAACACTGAAGTTTTCTTT. Translation: CASSGTATNTEVFF. The chain joins TRBV10-2 to TRBJ1-1; possibly TRBD1 for D (5 bases). The CDR3 contains 14 residues. Germline V lookup: CDR1 WSHSY, CDR2 SAAADI.

Turning to this clonotype: This may be a read error: a much more frequent sequence differs by one nucleotide. The chain links TRBV6-6 to TRBJ1-1, with 7 bases lining up with TRBD1. This CDR3 contains 18 residues. Germline CDR1 reads MNHNY; CDR2 reads SVGAGI (reference sequence). CDR3 sequence (DNA): TGTGCCAGCAGTCTATGGGCCTCGGGACAGCTCCCCAACACTGAAGATTTCTTT. It yields the protein CASSLWASGQLPNTEDFF.

This clonotype has a handful of counts. It may be a read error: a sequence one base away is much more abundant. The V call is TRBV29-1, the J call TRBJ2-1, with D possibly being TRBD1 (7 bases). Germline CDR1 reads SQVTM; CDR2 reads ANQGSEA. V was shortened by 6 bases and J by 12 bases, with 15 bases between the two germline ends. CDR3 length equals 11 residues. The CDR3 region has the DNA TGCAGCGTCCAGGGGGGAGGAGGGCAGTTCTTC. Its protein is CSVQGGGGQFF.

This CDR3 reads CASSFWGNPYEQYF. CDR3 sequence (DNA): TGTGCCAGCAGTTTTTGGGGTAACCCCTACGAGCAGTACTTC. The chain carries TRBV28 and TRBJ2-7; D not resolved. The ends were cut back, 3 bases at V and 2 bases at J, with 11 bases in the middle. Germline CDR1 and CDR2: MDHEN and SYDVKM. CDR3 size: 14 residues.

As for this clonotype: This may arise from a read error, as a much more abundant clone is one base away. The rearrangement links TRBV10-2 to TRBJ2-2; D is ambiguous. The CDR3 has 15 residues. The germline V gene encodes CDR1 WSHSY and CDR2 SAAADI. The ends were cut back, 2 bases at V and 6 bases at J, with 13 bases in the middle. CDR3: CASSEMSFHAGELFF. The CDR3 DNA follows: TGCGCCAGCAGTGAGATGAGTTTCCACGCCGGGGAGCTGTTTTTT.

Note on this clonotype: At one end the junction does not follow the germline gene, possibly because of a read error. The V gene is TRBV11-1, the J gene TRBJ2-1; 7 bases line up with TRBD2. The CDR3 runs 16 residues. Germline loops: CDR1 SGHAT, CDR2 FQDESV (reference sequence). In DNA form, the CDR3 reads TGTGCAAGCAGCCTTCGCTCGACTAGCTGGGGATATGTGCAGTTCTTC. It is translated as CASSLRSTSWGYVQFF.

As to this clonotype: The CDR3 does not close with the conserved phenylalanine or tryptophan, likely indicating a read error. No DNA is shown, since the ends of the CDR3 on it are uncertain; the CDR3 is the one TCRdb lists. This chain uses TRBV20-1 with TRBJ1-2. CDR1 and CDR2 from the germline V gene are DFQATT and SNEGSKA (reference sequence). The CDR3 is 12 amino acids long, termini counted. This chain's CDR3 is CSAPSANYGYTL.

This chain links TRBV4-1 with TRBJ1-5, with a weak D call TRBD1 (5 bases). CDR1 MGHRA and CDR2 YSYEKL come from the germline V gene. This CDR3 region has 14 residues. Trimming stripped 11 bases from V and 5 bases from J, with 19 bases between. CDR3 amino acids: CAGGQGASDQPQHF. DNA for the CDR3: TGCGCCGGCGGCCAAGGGGCCTCGGATCAGCCCCAGCATTTT.

Turning to this clonotype: A single base separates this from a much larger clone, so it may be a read error. V gene TRBV5-6 combines with J gene TRBJ2-3, with D maybe TRBD2 (6 bases). The CDR3 extends over 15 amino acids. The germline V and J ends were trimmed by 2 bases and 1 base, with 11 bases remaining between them. Per the germline V gene, CDR1 is SGHDT and CDR2 is YYEEEE. The CDR3: CASSLSTSRTDTQYF. CDR3 nucleotides: TGTGCCAGCAGCTTAAGTACTAGCCGCACAGATACGCAGTATTTT.

A remark on this clonotype: The junction does not match germline at one end; this may be a read error. CDR3 in amino acids: CVSSTAGQGRYEQYF. CDR3 coding DNA: TGTGTCAGCAGTACTGCGGGACAGGGGCGTTACGAGCAGTACTTC. V is TRBV11-1 and J is TRBJ2-7; 10 bases are a match to TRBD1. CDR3 length equals 15 residues. Per the germline V gene, CDR1 is SGHAT and CDR2 is FQDESV (reference sequence). The full variable domain, in which reference TRBV11-1 and TRBJ2-7 provide the parts outside the CDR3, is EAEVAQSPRYKITEKSQAVAFWCDPISGHATLYWYRQILGQGPELLVQFQDESVVDDSQLPKDRFSAERLKGVDSTLKIQPAELGDSAMYLCVSSTAGQGRYEQYFGPGTRLTVT.

As to this clonotype: One base away lies a much larger clone, so this may be a sequencing read error. The rearrangement links TRBV5-1 to TRBJ1-1; 8 bases line up with TRBD1. This CDR3 comprises 15 residues. CDR1 and CDR2 from the germline V gene are SGHRS and YFSETQ. V gave up 5 bases and J gave up 4 bases; unmatched junction bases: 10. The CDR3 sequence: CASRPRTGSSTEAFF. CDR3 nucleotide sequence: TGCGCCAGCAGACCGAGGACAGGGTCCTCCACTGAAGCTTTCTTT.

This clonotype occurred once. Compared with germline, one end of the junction differs, possibly owing to a read error. CDR3 sequence reads: CASTMRTSGRVRSSYVQYF. Written as DNA, the CDR3 is TGTGCCAGCACCATGAGGACTAGCGGGAGGGTCCGTTCCTCCTACGTGCAGTACTTC. The chain uses TRBV6-1 and TRBJ2-7; 15 nucleotides match TRBD2. Germline values: CDR1 MNHNS, CDR2 SASEGT. The CDR3 length is 19 residues.

There are a few counts of this clonotype. This rearrangement joins TRBV5-4 to TRBJ2-7; D could derive from TRBD1 or TRBD2 (6 bases each). Per the germline V gene, CDR1 is SGHNT and CDR2 is YYREEE (reference sequence). There are 15 residues in the CDR3. With 0 bases removed from V and 3 bases from J, the gap between germline ends came to 13 bases. The chain's CDR3 is CASSLGGAGSYEQYF. The CDR3 DNA follows: TGTGCCAGCAGCTTGGGGGGGGCAGGGAGCTACGAGCAGTACTTC.